The entry below describes one TCR beta chain. Compared with the rest of its sample, this clone is medium-sized (0.01 to 0.1%). What this receptor recognizes is not known. Note that gene names and germline sequences for this receptor are mouse ones. The read comes to an end 1 residue before the CDR3 does, leaving the germline J gene to fill in the end. The time point label of this sample denotes: mouse harvest day 7 after allogeneic transplant. Mouse grafts combined 10^7 T-cell-depleted bone marrow cells with 10^6 splenic CD5+ T cells, given via tail vein injection. Mouse GVHD was modeled in a major MHC-mismatch B6 (H2b) into BALB/c (H2d) model, with tissues profiled at day 7 or 14. On day 7 or 14 post-transplant, mouse tissues and retro-orbital blood were harvested with separate sterile tools for each animal, and livers were flushed before harvest. Before genomic DNA was isolated with the DNeasy Blood & Tissue Kit, mouse tissues were minced with razor blades in buffered saline.

The data are from a study of tissue T cells after allogeneic stem cell transplantation (dated by TCRdb to between 2021 and 2024). Concerning the study at large: The study profiled TCR beta repertoires in many tissues obtained from research autopsies of patients with and without GVHD, and also in mouse models of GVHD. The human arm was a prospective observational study without blinding or randomization.

CDR1 and CDR2 were assigned from the germline V gene (reference sequence) as NSQYPW and LRSPGD. Trimming accounts for 7 bases at V and 0 bases at J, while the number of junction bases matched to no gene is 4. From the cysteine through the phenylalanine, the CDR3 covers 15 amino acids. The DNA covers only part of the CDR3, 42 bases in frame from base 1. The paper as a whole reports these results and caveats: Within patients, how anatomically similar tissues were was a major factor shaping TCR repertoire composition, regardless of disease or transplant status. A small and clinically heterogeneous patient cohort was studied, and sampling depth was acknowledged as a limitation. In both patients and mice, only a limited portion of the TCR repertoire detected in tissues was captured by blood and spleen T cells. Only a few T cell clones appeared in more than one patient, yet motif-based clustering showed tissue-specific repertoire signatures that were shared between patients. Which tissue TCRs were alloreactive or antigen-specific was not determined in the study, and some clones might have been persisting host cells.

Preparation of the library involved the immunoSEQ multiplex PCR assay. Adaptive Biotechnologies performed the TCRbeta CDR3 sequencing at survey depth and reported CDR3 sequences, V/J genes, productive frequency and template counts. Amplification of TCR beta CDR3 regions was performed from genomic DNA rather than from RNA. Per the authors' processing: Jensen-Shannon divergence was used to quantify pairwise repertoire overlap between tissues, with a value of 1 meaning complete divergence and a value of 0 meaning identical repertoires. Tissues were clustered by single-linkage agglomerative hierarchical clustering of pairwise JSD values and displayed as dendrograms. GLIPH2 was run on all patient samples with simulation_depth 1000, kmer_min_depth 3 and cdr3_length_cutoff 8, and groups with more than two unique CDR3s were retained. In a standardized tissue-overlap score, Jaccard GLIPH-group overlap across patients was extrapolated to a standard repertoire size of 1000 clones. To look at how diversity was associated with clinical or experimental variables, linear mixed-effect models were used, with tissue treated as a fixed effect and individual treated as a random effect. TCRdb took over this immuneACCESS table, retaining in-frame rearrangements with V and J assigned. Such tables are incomplete; in checked studies, under half of the missing clones stem from an unresolved V gene, and the remainder is unexplained. That table is the source of V, J and clone size, and D and trimming were worked out from the DNA. The sample data list thousands of clones, and approximately 50% of these were observed just once. Of the sample, 7.1% falls within the top ten clones.

Sequencing was done on a sample of gut tissue. This clonotype originated in a female BALB/c mouse given C57BL/6 T cells with graft-versus-host disease after an allogeneic hematopoietic cell transplant. The V and J segments used are TRBV1 and TRBJ2-4, and TRBD2 matches 10 of the central bases. The CDR3 is CTCMGLGHSQNTLYF. CDR3 DNA, as far as it was read: TGCACCTGCATGGGACTGGGGCATAGTCAAAACACCTTGTAC.